The rows below give T cell receptor beta chains drawn from one sample of a study of blood T cell repertoires in COVID-19. Using immunoSEQ multiplex PCR, the repertoire was profiled, and TCRdb retains in-frame clones only, with some absent. Of 72,000 or so clones in the sample, roughly 86% were seen once. Sequencing was done on a sample of peripheral blood. The receptors here all came from a woman aged 55-75 years with acute or convalescent COVID-19. The CDR3 runs from the conserved cysteine through the conserved F or W. The order of the fields is D gene, clone size, V gene, J gene, CDR3 protein, CDR3 DNA. The D gene is left open where the match is weak. Expanded clones are given a class, and other clones once, few, many or no size at all.

d_gene: -
abundance: -
v_gene: TRBV19
j_gene: TRBJ1-5
CDR3aa: CASRQVYNQPQHF
CDR3nt: TGTGCCAGTAGGCAGGTCTACAATCAGCCCCAGCATTTT

d_gene: -
abundance: -
v_gene: TRBV14
j_gene: TRBJ2-2
CDR3aa: CASSQDLLARGSGELFF
CDR3nt: TGTGCCAGCAGCCAAGATCTACTAGCACGGGGGAGCGGGGAGCTGTTTTTT

d_gene: TRBD2
abundance: -
v_gene: TRBV7-3
j_gene: TRBJ2-5
CDR3aa: CASSELAGEETQYF
CDR3nt: TGTGCCAGCAGCGAACTAGCGGGGGAAGAGACCCAGTACTTC

d_gene: -
abundance: -
v_gene: TRBV29-1
j_gene: TRBJ2-7
CDR3aa: CSVEDQAGAAYEQYF
CDR3nt: TGCAGCGTTGAAGATCAGGCAGGGGCAGCCTACGAGCAGTACTTC

d_gene: TRBD2
abundance: -
v_gene: TRBV11-2
j_gene: TRBJ2-5
CDR3aa: CASSFHVGLAGGKETQYF
CDR3nt: TGTGCCAGCAGCTTTCACGTGGGACTAGCGGGGGGGAAAGAGACCCAGTACTTC

d_gene: TRBD1
abundance: few
v_gene: TRBV4-1
j_gene: TRBJ1-4
CDR3aa: CASSQGTGLNEKLFF
CDR3nt: TGCGCCAGCAGCCAAGGGACAGGGCTTAATGAAAAACTGTTTTTT

d_gene: -
abundance: few
v_gene: TRBV7-9
j_gene: TRBJ2-2
CDR3aa: CASSQGRAPGELFF
CDR3nt: TGTGCCAGCAGCCAAGGCAGGGCACCCGGGGAGCTGTTTTTT

d_gene: TRBD2
abundance: -
v_gene: TRBV7-2
j_gene: TRBJ2-5
CDR3aa: CASSLAVAGGHTLETQYF
CDR3nt: TGTGCCAGCAGCTTAGCGGTCGCGGGGGGCCACACCTTGGAGACCCAGTACTTC

d_gene: -
abundance: -
v_gene: TRBV4-1
j_gene: TRBJ1-1
CDR3aa: CASSQEGRGNTEAFF
CDR3nt: TGCGCCAGCAGCCAAGAGGGCAGGGGGAACACTGAAGCTTTCTTT

d_gene: -
abundance: -
v_gene: TRBV6-5
j_gene: TRBJ1-1
CDR3aa: CASSYSGGAPMSGAFF
CDR3nt: TGTGCCAGCAGTTACTCGGGGGGGGCCCCCATGTCGGGAGCTTTCTTT

d_gene: TRBD2
abundance: -
v_gene: TRBV20-1
j_gene: TRBJ2-5
CDR3aa: CSASLASGAGTQYF
CDR3nt: TGCAGTGCTAGTTTGGCTAGCGGGGCGGGGACCCAGTACTTC

d_gene: TRBD1
abundance: -
v_gene: TRBV6-1
j_gene: TRBJ2-7
CDR3aa: CASSLTGQDSEQYF
CDR3nt: TGTGCCAGCAGTTTGACAGGGCAAGATAGCGAGCAGTACTTC

d_gene: -
abundance: -
v_gene: TRBV9
j_gene: TRBJ1-4
CDR3aa: CASSVGASGNEKLFF
CDR3nt: TGTGCCAGCAGCGTAGGGGCATCTGGGAATGAAAAACTGTTTTTT

d_gene: TRBD1
abundance: -
v_gene: TRBV6-5
j_gene: TRBJ2-4
CDR3aa: CASSYSGTVGNIQYF
CDR3nt: TGTGCCAGCAGTTACTCGGGGACAGTCGGAAACATTCAGTACTTC

d_gene: -
abundance: -
v_gene: TRBV4-2
j_gene: TRBJ2-2
CDR3aa: CASSQAGSTGELFF
CDR3nt: TGTGCCAGCAGCCAAGCCGGGTCTACCGGGGAGCTGTTTTTT

d_gene: -
abundance: -
v_gene: TRBV19
j_gene: TRBJ2-6
CDR3aa: CASSIDRVSGANVLTF
CDR3nt: TGTGCCAGTAGTATAGACAGGGTTTCTGGGGCCAACGTCCTGACTTTC

d_gene: TRBD2
abundance: -
v_gene: TRBV2
j_gene: TRBJ2-3
CDR3aa: CASSGASGVNTQYF
CDR3nt: TGTGCCAGCAGTGGAGCTAGCGGGGTGAATACGCAGTATTTT

d_gene: -
abundance: -
v_gene: TRBV6-5
j_gene: TRBJ1-2
CDR3aa: CASTRPGVNYGYTF
CDR3nt: TGTGCCAGCACACGTCCGGGGGTTAACTATGGCTACACCTTC

d_gene: -
abundance: -
v_gene: TRBV29-1
j_gene: TRBJ1-1
CDR3aa: CSVDRVGNTEAFF
CDR3nt: TGCAGCGTTGACAGGGTTGGGAACACTGAAGCTTTCTTT

d_gene: TRBD2
abundance: few
v_gene: TRBV10-1
j_gene: TRBJ2-1
CDR3aa: CASSRGLAGVSSYNEQFF
CDR3nt: TGCGCCAGCAGTCGGGGACTAGCGGGGGTCTCCTCCTACAATGAGCAGTTCTTC